This T cell receptor (beta chain) appears in the sequencing data of a study of blood T cells in healthy people across ages. For the second PCR, which ran for roughly 6 to 12 cycles, a sample-barcoded 5' primer and a J-beta primer mix were used. Carrying 12 random nucleotides, a template-switch adaptor labeled each individual cDNA molecule. TCRdb recomputed calls from the 5' RACE reads with MiXCR, one row per CDR3 protein. Counted here are a few hundred thousand distinct CDR3 sequences, over 45% occurring once; the ten biggest clones make up roughly 51%. Germline CDR1 reads DFQATT; CDR2 reads SNEGSKA (reference sequence). The CDR3 length is 13 residues. V was trimmed by 5 bases and J by 5 bases, leaving 14 bases between them.

The clonotype comes from a man aged 60-69 years in good health. Sequencing input: blood. The chain uses TRBV20-1 and TRBJ2-3, with D possibly matching TRBD2 (6 bases). CDR3 sequence reads: CSAGGPRGDTQYF. In DNA, the CDR3 is TGCAGTGCTGGAGGGCCCCGTGGAGATACGCAGTATTTT.